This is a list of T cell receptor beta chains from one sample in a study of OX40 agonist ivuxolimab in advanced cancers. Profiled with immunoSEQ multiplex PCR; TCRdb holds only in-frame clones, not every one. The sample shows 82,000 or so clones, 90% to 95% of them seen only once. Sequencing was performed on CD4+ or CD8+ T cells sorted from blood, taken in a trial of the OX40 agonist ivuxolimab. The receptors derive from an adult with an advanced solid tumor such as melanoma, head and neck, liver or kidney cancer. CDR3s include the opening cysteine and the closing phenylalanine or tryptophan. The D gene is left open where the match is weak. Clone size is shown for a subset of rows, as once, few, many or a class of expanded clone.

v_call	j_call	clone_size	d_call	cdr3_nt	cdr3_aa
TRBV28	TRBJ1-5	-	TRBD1	TGTGCCAGCAGAGCCGGGACAGGGGGTATCCAGCCCCAGCATTTT	CASRAGTGGIQPQHF
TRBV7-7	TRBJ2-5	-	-	TGTGCTAGCAGCTTAGGGACTGGAGGAGGGGAGACCCAGTACTTC	CASSLGTGGGETQYF
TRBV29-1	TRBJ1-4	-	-	TGCAGCGTTGTTCGGGAGGAAAAACTGTTTTTT	CSVVREEKLFF
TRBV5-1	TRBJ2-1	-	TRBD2	TGCGCCAGCAGCTTCCTTGCGGGAGGCAGAGAGCAGTTCTTC	CASSFLAGGREQFF
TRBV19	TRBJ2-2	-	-	TGTGCCAGTAGTATGCTTCCGGGGCCCGGGGAGCTGTTTTTT	CASSMLPGPGELFF
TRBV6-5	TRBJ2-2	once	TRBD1	TGTGCCAGCAAACAAGGACAGGCCGTCGGGGAGCTGTTTTTT	CASKQGQAVGELFF
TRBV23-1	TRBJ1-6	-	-	TGCGCCAGCAGTCAATCGACCTCCCGGGCAGGGTGTTCACCCCTCCACTTT	CASSQSTSRAGCSPLHF
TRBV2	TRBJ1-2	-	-	TGTGCCAGCAGGTTCTCCAGGGAAGGCTACACCTTC	CASRFSREGYTF
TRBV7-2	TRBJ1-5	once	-	TGTGCCAGCAGCTTAGTTGTCGGTCAGCCCCAGCATTTT	CASSLVVGQPQHF
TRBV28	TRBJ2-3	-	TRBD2	TGTGCCAGCAGTTTACGGACTAGCTTAGATACGCAGTATTTT	CASSLRTSLDTQYF
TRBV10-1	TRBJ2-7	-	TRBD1	TGCGCCAGCAGTCCCGGGACAGGGTCCTACGAGCAGTACTTC	CASSPGTGSYEQYF
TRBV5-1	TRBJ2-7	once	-	TGCGCCAGCAGCTTGTCGGGTACCGAGCAGTACTTC	CASSLSGTEQYF
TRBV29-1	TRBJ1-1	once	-	TGCAGCGTTGATCACAGAAACACTGAAGCTTTCTTT	CSVDHRNTEAFF
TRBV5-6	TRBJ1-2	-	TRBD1	TGTGCCAGCAGAGGGGGCAATCGGTCAGGCTACACCTTC	CASRGGNRSGYTF
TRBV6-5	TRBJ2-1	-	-	TGTGCCAGCAGCGCCCGGGCCCCTAAGAATGAGCAGTTCTTC	CASSARAPKNEQFF
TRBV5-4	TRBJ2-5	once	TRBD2	TGTGCCAGCAGAAATGGACTAGCGGGAGAAGAGACCCAGTACTTC	CASRNGLAGEETQYF
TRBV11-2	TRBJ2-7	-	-	TGTGCCAGCAGCTTAACTTCCTGGACAGATGCCTACGAGCAGTACTTC	CASSLTSWTDAYEQYF
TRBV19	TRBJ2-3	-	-	TGTGCCAGTAGTATAGTTAGTTACGGGGGAGGTGGCACAGATACGCAGTATTTT	CASSIVSYGGGGTDTQYF
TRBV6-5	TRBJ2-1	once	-	TGTGCCAGCAGTTACAGTCGGGTCGGTGGTGAGCAGTTCTTC	CASSYSRVGGEQFF
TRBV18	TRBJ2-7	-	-	TGTGCCAGCTCCCCCGGCGCCGGCTTCTCCTACGAGCAGTACTTC	CASSPGAGFSYEQYF
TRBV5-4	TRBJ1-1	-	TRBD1	TGTGCCAGCAGCCCTGGGGGGACAGGGGCCAAGGGGACTGAAGCTTTCTTT	CASSPGGTGAKGTEAFF
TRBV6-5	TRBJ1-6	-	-	TGTGCCAGCAGTTATACCGCCTTGAATAATTCACCCCTCCACTTT	CASSYTALNNSPLHF
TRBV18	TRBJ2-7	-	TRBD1	TGTGCCAGCTCACCGGGGACAGGGAAATACGAGCAGTACTTC	CASSPGTGKYEQYF
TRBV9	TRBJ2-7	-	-	TGTGCCAGCAGCCCCGGCTCCTACGAGCAGTACTTC	CASSPGSYEQYF
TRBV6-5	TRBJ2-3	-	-	TGTGCCAGCAGCCCCCAGGGCCGTAGCACAGATACGCAGTATTTT	CASSPQGRSTDTQYF
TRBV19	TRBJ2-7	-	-	TGTGCCAGTAGTACAGGGGTCGAGCAGTACTTC	CASSTGVEQYF
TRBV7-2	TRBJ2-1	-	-	TGTGCCAGCAGCTTCGTAAGCGATCCCTACAATGAGCAGTTCTTC	CASSFVSDPYNEQFF
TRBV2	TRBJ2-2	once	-	TGTGCCACCATGAACCGGGAAACGAACACCGGGGAGCTGTTTTTT	CATMNRETNTGELFF
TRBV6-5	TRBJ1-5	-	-	TGTGCCAGCAGCCGTACATGGAATCAGCCCCAGCATTTT	CASSRTWNQPQHF
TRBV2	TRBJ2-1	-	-	TGTGCCAGCAGTGTAGGGACCCTAAATGAGCAGTTCTTC	CASSVGTLNEQFF
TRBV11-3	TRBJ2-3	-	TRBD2	TGTGCCAGCAGCTTAGATTATGGGACTAGCGGCACAGATACGCAGTATTTT	CASSLDYGTSGTDTQYF
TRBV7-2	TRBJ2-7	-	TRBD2	TGTGCCAGCAGCATAACCGGGACTAGCTATTCCTACGAGCAGTACTTC	CASSITGTSYSYEQYF
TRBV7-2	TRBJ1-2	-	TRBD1	TGTGCCAGCAGCCGAGCCGGGACAGGGGGTGGCTACACCTTC	CASSRAGTGGGYTF
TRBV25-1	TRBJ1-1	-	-	TGTGCCAGCAGTGAAACGGGGTACACTGAAGCTTTCTTT	CASSETGYTEAFF